This T cell receptor beta chain was recorded in a study of monozygotic twins with cystic fibrosis. CDR1 MNHGY and CDR2 SAAAGT come from the germline V gene. V lost 5 bases and J lost 3; bases outside the gene matches: 2. The CDR3 covers 15 residues. TCRdb's table, derived via immunoSEQ multiplex PCR, lists solely in-frame clones and lacks some. The repertoire has 30,000 to 40,000 clones, 66% of them found once; the top ten carry less than 0.9%. The V gene is TRBV6-8, the J gene TRBJ2-5; TRBD2 matches at 14 bases. This receptor was identified in a girl aged 5-17 years with cystic fibrosis. Sequencing was performed on blood. The CDR3 bases are TGTGCCAGCAGTAAGGGACTAGCGGGAGAAGAGACCCAGTACTTC. Residues: CASSKGLAGEETQYF.